The 22 T cell receptor beta chains reported below all come from one sample, sequenced in a study of PD-L1 blockade in urothelial cancer. Time point: pretreatment peripheral blood. Sequenced by immunoSEQ multiplex PCR; TCRdb stores in-frame clones only, minus some. The sample includes roughly 56,000 clones, 86% of them seen just once. The sample was PBMCs, taken around atezolizumab (anti-PD-L1) treatment. The source is a man between 60 and 75 years old with urothelial cancer.

The chain is built from TRBV2 and TRBJ2-5; TRBD2 agrees at 12 bases. The CDR3 is 16 residues long. Germline V gene lookup returns CDR1 SNHLY and CDR2 FYNNEI. V lost 0 bases and J lost 1; bases outside the gene matches: 0. The CDR3, as DNA: TGTGCCAGCAGTGAAGCGGGACTAGCGGGCCAAGAGACCCAGTACTTC. It is translated as CASSEAGLAGQETQYF.

The CDR3 is CASSLAGTGGETQYF. The CDR3 DNA sequence: TGCGCCAGCAGCTTGGCCGGGACAGGGGGCGAGACCCAGTACTTC. This chain uses TRBV5-1 with TRBJ2-5; 12 bases align to TRBD1. CDR1 and CDR2 (germline): SGHRS, YFSETQ. V was pared by 0 bases and J by 5 bases, with 2 bases of the junction left unmatched. This CDR3 spans 15 amino acids.

V and J are TRBV27 and TRBJ1-2; D remains ambiguous. This CDR3 has 16 amino acids. Germline CDR1 reads MNHEY; CDR2 reads SMNVEV (reference sequence). Trimming left V 2 bases short and J 4 bases short, with 17 bases between. The CDR3 sequence: CASSLAARVEVYGYTF. In DNA form, the CDR3 reads TGTGCCAGCAGTTTAGCGGCTCGGGTGGAGGTCTATGGCTACACCTTC.

The count of this clone is one. This chain joins TRBV5-1 and TRBJ1-5, with D maybe TRBD1 (6 bases). The germline gives CDR1 SGHRS, CDR2 YFSETQ. The CDR3 is 15 residues long. The V and J ends lost 4 bases and 0 bases respectively, with 11 bases between them. CDR3 loop: CASSADSLSNQPQHF. CDR3 DNA sequence: TGCGCCAGCAGCGCGGACAGTCTTAGCAATCAGCCCCAGCATTTT.

The chain combines TRBV5-1 with TRBJ2-3; 8 nucleotides match TRBD1. This CDR3 region has 16 residues. Per germline, CDR1 SGHRS and CDR2 YFSETQ. The V segment lost 4 bases and the J segment 1 base; nucleotides outside the gene matches: 8. The CDR3, as DNA: TGCGCCAGCAGCGTCGACAGGGGCCGGGGCACAGATACGCAGTATTTT. Amino acids: CASSVDRGRGTDTQYF.

The rearrangement joins TRBV9 to TRBJ2-6, with TRBD1 as a possible D gene (6 bases). The CDR3 covers 18 residues. The ends were cut back, 3 bases at V and 0 bases at J, with 16 bases in the middle. Germline V lookup: CDR1 SGDLS, CDR2 YYNGEE. The chain's CDR3 is CASSARQVLYSGANVLTF. In DNA, the CDR3 is TGTGCCAGCAGCGCCCGACAGGTCCTCTACTCTGGGGCCAACGTCCTGACTTTC.

CDR3 sequence reads: CASRKGLAGGPSTDTQYF. The CDR3 region has the DNA TGCGCCAGCAGAAAGGGACTAGCGGGGGGCCCTAGCACAGATACGCAGTATTTT. The J gene is TRBJ2-3, the V gene TRBV10-2; 15 bases match TRBD2. V lost 6 bases, J lost 0 bases, and 7 bases stayed unmatched. Germline V gene lookup returns CDR1 WSHSY and CDR2 SAAADI. CDR3 length equals 18 residues.

The gene calls are TRBV7-2 and TRBJ1-6; D is unresolved. Trimming stripped 3 bases from V and 0 bases from J, with 3 bases between. Germline values: CDR1 SGHTA, CDR2 FQGNSA. This CDR3 comprises 14 residues. CDR3 DNA sequence: TGTGCCAGCAGCTTTAGCTCCTATAATTCACCCCTCCACTTT. Translating it yields CASSFSSYNSPLHF.

This chain links TRBV9 with TRBJ2-1; 8 positions agree with TRBD1. After removal of 2 bases from V and 5 bases from J, the junction contained 3 bases not matched to a gene. CDR3 length: 14 residues. Germline V gene data show CDR1 as SGDLS and CDR2 as YYNGEE. The CDR3 sequence: CASSVGQGHNEQFF. Written as DNA, the CDR3 is TGTGCCAGCAGCGTTGGACAGGGCCACAATGAGCAGTTCTTC.

The rearrangement uses TRBV9 and TRBJ2-1, with 10 bases identical to TRBD1. The trim removed 3 bases at V and 0 bases at J, leaving 0 bases unmatched. CDR1 is SGDLS, CDR2 YYNGEE, per germline. CDR3 length: 15 residues. Written as DNA, the CDR3 is TGTGCCAGCAGCGGGACAGGGGGCTCCTACAATGAGCAGTTCTTC. It translates to CASSGTGGSYNEQFF.

J is TRBJ2-2 and V is TRBV5-1, with D possibly matching TRBD2 (5 bases). The CDR3 totals 14 residues. Trimming took off 2 bases at V and 1 base at J, with 6 bases between the two ends. Germline V gene sequence: CDR1 SGHRS, CDR2 YFSETQ. The CDR3 loop is CASSFRGNTGELFF. The CDR3 coding sequence is TGCGCCAGCAGCTTCCGGGGGAACACCGGGGAGCTGTTTTTT.

The chain has TRBV5-1 and TRBJ1-5; D remains ambiguous. From germline, CDR1 is SGHRS and CDR2 YFSETQ. The V gene lost 0 bases and the J gene lost 4 bases, with 11 bases spanning the gap. The CDR3 is 15 amino acids. As DNA, the CDR3 is TGCGCCAGCAGCTTGGACAGCAGTGGTAATCAGCCCCAGCATTTT. The encoded protein is CASSLDSSGNQPQHF. Full variable domain (rest looked up from reference TRBV5-1 and TRBJ1-5): KAGVTQTPRYLIKTRGQQVTLSCSPISGHRSVSWYQQTPGQGLQFLFEYFSETQRNKGNFPGRFSGRQFSNSRSEMNVSTLELGDSALYLCASSLDSSGNQPQHFGDGTRLSIL.

The rearrangement joins TRBV6-6 to TRBJ1-4; TRBD1 might be the D (6 bases). Germline values: CDR1 MNHNY, CDR2 SVGAGI (reference sequence). This CDR3 region has 14 residues. Trimming pared 2 bases from V and 4 bases from J, leaving 8 bases between. The CDR3 here is CASSYDRNNEKLFF. CDR3 nucleotides: TGTGCCAGCAGTTACGACAGGAATAATGAAAAACTGTTTTTT.

The CDR3 DNA is TGTGCCAGCAGCTTAGAGCATCGGTCATTGGCAGGGGCCTATGGCTACACCTTC. Translated: CASSLEHRSLAGAYGYTF. V and J are TRBV7-2 and TRBJ1-2; TRBD1 is a possible D gene (6 bases). V was trimmed by 1 base and J by 4 bases, leaving 22 bases between them. The germline gives CDR1 SGHTA, CDR2 FQGNSA. CDR3 size: 18 residues. The full variable domain, completed using reference TRBV7-2 and TRBJ1-2, is GAGVSQSPSNKVTEKGKDVELRCDPISGHTALYWYRQSLGQGLEFLIYFQGNSAPDKSGLPSDRFSAERTGGSVSTLTIQRTQQEDSAVYLCASSLEHRSLAGAYGYTFGSGTRLTVV.

V is TRBV10-3 and J is TRBJ1-2; D is unresolved. Trimming shortened V by 0 bases and J by 0 bases, and 11 bases separated the two germline ends. CDR3 length: 16 amino acids. CDR1 ENHRY and CDR2 SYGVKD come from the germline V gene. Here the CDR3 reads CAISESRGATNYGYTF. In nucleotides, the CDR3 is TGTGCCATCAGTGAGTCGCGGGGAGCGACTAACTATGGCTACACCTTC.

This chain links TRBV6-6 with TRBJ1-5; no clear D gene. Germline V gene lookup returns CDR1 MNHNY and CDR2 SVGAGI (reference sequence). V gave up 6 bases and J gave up 7 bases, with 13 bases separating them. CDR3 length equals 13 residues. CDR3 loop: CASSLIGGQPQHF. The CDR3 DNA is TGTGCCAGCAGCCTCATCGGAGGGCAGCCCCAGCATTTT.

The chain carries TRBV5-1 and TRBJ1-1; no firm D call. Germline lookup yields CDR1 SGHRS and CDR2 YFSETQ. This CDR3 spans 14 amino acids. V lost 0 bases and J 4 bases, leaving 10 bases between the germline ends. The CDR3 here is CASSLDPEGTEAFF. CDR3 nucleotide sequence: TGCGCCAGCAGCTTGGACCCTGAGGGCACTGAAGCTTTCTTT.

This chain connects TRBV2 to TRBJ2-7, with a weak D call TRBD1 (5 bases). In germline, CDR1 is SNHLY, CDR2 FYNNEI. This CDR3 has 12 amino acids. The V gene lost 6 bases and the J gene lost 2 bases, with 8 bases spanning the gap. In nucleotides, the CDR3 is TGTGCCAGCAGACAGGCGGCCTACGAGCAGTACTTC. Amino acids: CASRQAAYEQYF.

The gene calls are TRBV13 and TRBJ2-7, with 9 bases aligning to TRBD1. This CDR3 has 13 amino acids. The germline gives CDR1 PRHDT, CDR2 FYEKMQ (reference sequence). With V trimmed by 5 bases and J by 12 bases, 11 bases remained unmatched. CDR3 in amino acids: CASSRKGQGGWYF. The CDR3, as DNA: TGTGCCAGCAGCCGAAAGGGACAGGGAGGTTGGTACTTC. Full variable domain (outside the CDR3, taken from reference TRBV13 and TRBJ2-7): AAGVIQSPRHLIKEKRETATLKCYPIPRHDTVYWYQQGPGQDPQFLISFYEKMQSDKGSIPDRFSAQQFSDYHSELNMSSLELGDSALYFCASSRKGQGGWYFGPGTRLTVT.

The chain recombines TRBV19 with TRBJ1-2; D possibly corresponds to TRBD1 (5 bases). CDR3 size: 13 residues. Germline CDR1 LNHDA, CDR2 SQIVND (reference sequence). V gave up 5 bases and J gave up 5 bases, with 12 bases separating them. For the CDR3, the DNA is TGTGCCAGTAGTTTCCAGGGATGGTATGGCTACACCTTC. Translated: CASSFQGWYGYTF.

This sequence joins TRBV6-5 and TRBJ2-5; 11 positions match TRBD2. This CDR3 spans 16 amino acids. The J segment lost 4 bases and the V segment lost 2 bases, leaving 6 bases of the junction unmatched. Germline CDR1 and CDR2: MNHEY and SVGAGI. Here the CDR3 DNA reads TGTGCCAGCAGTTACCTGGGGCTAGCGGGGGGAGAGACCCAGTACTTC. Protein product: CASSYLGLAGGETQYF.

The chain has TRBV12-5 and TRBJ1-1; 7 bases are shared with TRBD1. Looked up from germline, CDR1 is LGHNT and CDR2 is FRNRAP. The CDR3 is 14 amino acids. The trim removed 3 bases at V and 4 bases at J, leaving 5 bases unmatched. Written as DNA, the CDR3 is TGTGCTAGTGGTTTCTTACAGGGGTCCACTGAAGCTTTCTTT. Translated, it gives CASGFLQGSTEAFF.